The rows below give T cell receptor beta chains drawn from one sample of a study of Graves' ophthalmopathy and Graves' hyperthyroidism. TCRdb re-analysed the multiplex PCR reads in MiXCR, keeping a single row per CDR3 protein. Of about 340,000 distinct CDR3 sequences detected, under 20% appear once; the ten largest clones hold 9% to 15%. The sequenced sample consisted of peripheral blood. These receptors were taken from an adult man with Graves' ophthalmopathy. Each CDR3 is given with its conserved first and last residue. Each record gives: CDR3 length, D gene, V gene, J gene, clone size, CDR3 protein, CDR3 DNA. D genes are given only for firm matches. The size field is filled for only some rows; it gives once, few, many or a size class.

>15|.|TRBV6-2/TRBV6-3|TRBJ1-5|many
CASSIPTGRNQPQHF
TGTGCCAGCAGCATCCCGACAGGACGCAATCAGCCCCAGCATTTT
>13|.|TRBV19|TRBJ2-5|many
CASSILLRETQYF
TGTGCCAGTAGTATTTTGCTGCGGGAGACCCAGTACTTC
>12|.|TRBV24-1|TRBJ2-7|.
CATSDRGAVQYF
TGTGCCACCAGTGATCGGGGCGCGGTGCAGTACTTC
>14|.|TRBV3-1|TRBJ1-1|many
CASSQATGSTEAFF
TGTGCCAGCAGCCAAGCGACAGGCAGCACTGAAGCTTTCTTT
>12|.|TRBV28|TRBJ2-7|few
CASTGQVYEQYF
TGTGCCAGCACGGGCCAGGTCTACGAGCAGTACTTC
>18|TRBD1|TRBV7-8|TRBJ1-6|many
CASSLVGDRGGYNSPLHF
TGTGCCAGCAGCTTAGTGGGGGACAGGGGTGGCTATAATTCACCCCTCCACTTT
>14|.|TRBV28|TRBJ2-7|many
CASSFIGTIYEQYF
TGTGCCAGCAGTTTTATAGGGACCATCTACGAGCAGTACTTC
>15|TRBD1|TRBV6-2/TRBV6-3|TRBJ2-5|many
CASSRGQGVLETQYF
TGTGCCAGCAGCAGAGGACAGGGGGTTCTTGAGACCCAGTACTTC
>16|.|TRBV3-1|TRBJ1-1|many
CASSQGPPGGRVGAFF
TGTGCCAGCAGCCAAGGTCCCCCCGGGGGTCGGGTGGGAGCTTTCTTT
>13|TRBD1|TRBV19|TRBJ1-2|many
CASSPGQAGGYTF
TGTGCCAGTAGTCCCGGACAGGCGGGAGGCTACACCTTC
>16|TRBD1|TRBV6-5|TRBJ2-5|many
CASRAILGQGTETQYF
TGTGCCAGCAGAGCCATTCTTGGACAGGGTACGGAGACCCAGTACTTC
>17|TRBD1|TRBV19|TRBJ2-6|few
CASSDRGPPSGANVLTF
TGTGCTAGTAGCGACAGGGGACCACCCTCTGGGGCCAACGTCCTGACTTTC
>13|.|TRBV27|TRBJ1-1|many
CASSPPGFTEAFF
TGTGCCAGCAGTCCACCAGGGTTCACTGAAGCTTTCTTT
>16|.|TRBV19|TRBJ1-5|many
CASSIVLPGLTGPQHF
TGTGCCAGTAGTATAGTCCTACCGGGACTGACGGGGCCCCAGCATTTT
>13|.|TRBV11-2|TRBJ2-7|many
CASSLSTFYEQYF
TGTGCCAGCAGCTTAAGTACTTTCTACGAGCAGTACTTC
>14|.|TRBV7-2|TRBJ1-1|many
CASSLLRLNTEAFF
TGTGCCAGCAGCTTATTAAGGCTTAACACTGAAGCTTTCTTT
>15|TRBD2|TRBV7-3|TRBJ2-2|few
CASSLMAGDVGELFF
TGTGCCAGCAGCTTAATGGCGGGAGATGTCGGGGAGCTGTTTTTT
>15|TRBD1|TRBV2|TRBJ1-2|.
CASSGQGQGYYGYTF
TGTGCCAGCAGTGGACAGGGACAGGGCTACTATGGCTACACCTTC
>16|.|TRBV5-1|TRBJ2-2|many
CASSSTGNANTGELFF
TGCGCCAGCAGCTCCACAGGGAACGCGAACACCGGGGAGCTGTTTTTT
>18|.|TRBV10-3|TRBJ1-5|many
CAISEAFARPLGNQPQHF
TGTGCCATCAGTGAGGCCTTTGCCAGGCCTTTAGGGAATCAGCCCCAGCATTTT
>14|TRBD1|TRBV7-8|TRBJ1-1|many
CASSLSARGTEAFF
TGTGCCAGCAGCTTATCGGCCAGGGGGACTGAAGCTTTCTTT
>15|.|TRBV4-1|TRBJ2-7|many
CASSQELLANYEQYF
TGCGCCAGCAGCCAAGAGCTTCTGGCAAACTACGAGCAGTACTTC